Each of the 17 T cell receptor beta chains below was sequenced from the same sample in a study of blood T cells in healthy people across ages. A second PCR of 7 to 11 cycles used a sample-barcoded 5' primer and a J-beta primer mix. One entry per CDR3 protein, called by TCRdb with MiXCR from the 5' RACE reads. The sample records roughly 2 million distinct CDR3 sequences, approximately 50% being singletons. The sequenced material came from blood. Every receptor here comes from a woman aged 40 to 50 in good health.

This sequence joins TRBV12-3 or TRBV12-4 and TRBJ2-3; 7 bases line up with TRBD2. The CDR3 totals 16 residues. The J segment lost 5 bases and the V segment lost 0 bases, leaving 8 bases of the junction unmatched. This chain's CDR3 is CASSLAREGEGDTQYF. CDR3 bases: TGTGCCAGCAGTTTAGCGCGTGAAGGGGAGGGAGATACGCAGTATTTT.

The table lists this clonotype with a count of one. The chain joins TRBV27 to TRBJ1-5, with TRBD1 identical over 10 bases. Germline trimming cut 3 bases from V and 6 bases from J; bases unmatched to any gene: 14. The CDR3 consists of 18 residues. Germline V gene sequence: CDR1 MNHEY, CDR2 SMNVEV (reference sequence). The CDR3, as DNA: TGTGCCAGCAGTTTTTTCGGACAGGGGGGCCTAGGGGTTCAGCCCCAGCATTTT. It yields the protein CASSFFGQGGLGVQPQHF.

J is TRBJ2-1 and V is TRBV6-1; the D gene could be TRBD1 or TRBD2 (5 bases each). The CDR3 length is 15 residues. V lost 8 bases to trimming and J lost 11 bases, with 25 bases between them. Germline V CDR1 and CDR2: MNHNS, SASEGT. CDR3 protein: CASSPDSGTLGKQFF. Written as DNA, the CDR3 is TGTGCCAGCTCCCCCGATTCCGGGACCCTTGGTAAGCAGTTCTTC.

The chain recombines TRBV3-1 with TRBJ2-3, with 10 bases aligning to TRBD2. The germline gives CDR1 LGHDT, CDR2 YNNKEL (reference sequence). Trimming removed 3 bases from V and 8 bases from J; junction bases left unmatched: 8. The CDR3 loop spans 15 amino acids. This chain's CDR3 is CASSHTAGGLITQYF. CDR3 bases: TGTGCCAGCAGCCATACAGCGGGGGGGCTTATTACGCAGTATTTT.

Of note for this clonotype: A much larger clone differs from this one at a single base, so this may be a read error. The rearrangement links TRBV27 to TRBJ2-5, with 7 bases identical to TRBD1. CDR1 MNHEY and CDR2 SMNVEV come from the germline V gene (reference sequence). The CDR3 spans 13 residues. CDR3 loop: CTSSQNRGETQYF. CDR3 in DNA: TGTACCAGCAGTCAAAACAGGGGAGAGACCCAGTACTTC.

CDR3 nucleotide sequence: TGCGCCAGCAGCAAACAACAGAGGCGCGCTAATGAAAAACTGTTTTTT. As protein: CASSKQQRRANEKLFF. The chain joins TRBV5-1 to TRBJ1-4, with D hard to call. Between the trimmed V and J ends, which lost 4 bases and 3 bases, there was a span of 16 bases. The CDR3 extends over 16 amino acids. Germline assignment: CDR1 SGHRS and CDR2 YFSETQ.

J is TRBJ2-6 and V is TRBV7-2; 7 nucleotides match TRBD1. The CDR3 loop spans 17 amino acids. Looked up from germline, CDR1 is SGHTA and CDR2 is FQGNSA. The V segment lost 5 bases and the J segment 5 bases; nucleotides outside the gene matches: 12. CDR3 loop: CASSGTAALVRANVLTF. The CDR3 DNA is TGTGCCAGCAGCGGGACAGCCGCCTTAGTAAGGGCCAACGTCCTGACTTTC.

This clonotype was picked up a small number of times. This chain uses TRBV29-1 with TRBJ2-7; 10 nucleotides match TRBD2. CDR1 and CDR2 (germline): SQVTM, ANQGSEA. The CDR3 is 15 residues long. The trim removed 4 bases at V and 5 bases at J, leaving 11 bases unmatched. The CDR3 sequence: CSVGVLLAGKDEQYF. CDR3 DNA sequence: TGCAGCGTTGGGGTACTACTAGCGGGGAAAGACGAGCAGTACTTC.

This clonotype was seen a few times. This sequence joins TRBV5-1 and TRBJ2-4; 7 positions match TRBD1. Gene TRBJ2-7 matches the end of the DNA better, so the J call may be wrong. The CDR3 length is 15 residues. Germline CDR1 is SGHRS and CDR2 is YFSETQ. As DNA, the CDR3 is TGCGCCAGCAGATCCCGACAGGGAAGCCTTAACGAGCAGTACTTC. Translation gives CASRSRQGSLNEQYF.

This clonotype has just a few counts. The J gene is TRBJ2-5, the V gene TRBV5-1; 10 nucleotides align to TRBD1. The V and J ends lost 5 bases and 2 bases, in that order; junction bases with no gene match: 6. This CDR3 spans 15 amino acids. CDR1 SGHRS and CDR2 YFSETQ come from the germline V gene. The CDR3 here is CASSNDRGPQETQYF. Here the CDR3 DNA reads TGCGCCAGCAGTAATGACAGGGGGCCACAAGAGACCCAGTACTTC. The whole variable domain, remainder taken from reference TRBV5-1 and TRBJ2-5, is KAGVTQTPRYLIKTRGQQVTLSCSPISGHRSVSWYQQTPGQGLQFLFEYFSETQRNKGNFPGRFSGRQFSNSRSEMNVSTLELGDSALYLCASSNDRGPQETQYFGPGTRLLVL.

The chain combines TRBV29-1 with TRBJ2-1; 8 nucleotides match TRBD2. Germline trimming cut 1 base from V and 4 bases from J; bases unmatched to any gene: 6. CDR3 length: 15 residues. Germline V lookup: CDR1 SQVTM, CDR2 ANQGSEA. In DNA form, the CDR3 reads TGCAGCGTTGAAGGGGTGGCGGGGGGTTACAATGAGCAGTTCTTC. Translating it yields CSVEGVAGGYNEQFF.

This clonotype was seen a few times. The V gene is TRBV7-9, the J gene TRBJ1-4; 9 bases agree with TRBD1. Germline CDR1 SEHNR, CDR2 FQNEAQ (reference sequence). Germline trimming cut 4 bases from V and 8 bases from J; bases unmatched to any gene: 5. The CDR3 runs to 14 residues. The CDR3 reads CASSSGQGIEKLFF. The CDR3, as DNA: TGTGCCAGCAGCTCGGGACAGGGAATCGAAAAACTGTTTTTT.

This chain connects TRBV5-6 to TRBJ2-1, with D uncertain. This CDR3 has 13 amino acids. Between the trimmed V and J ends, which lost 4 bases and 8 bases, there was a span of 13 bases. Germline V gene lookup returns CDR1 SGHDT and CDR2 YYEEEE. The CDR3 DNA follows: TGTGCCAGCAGCCCCGGCCGCGCCTATGAGCAGTTCTTC. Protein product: CASSPGRAYEQFF.

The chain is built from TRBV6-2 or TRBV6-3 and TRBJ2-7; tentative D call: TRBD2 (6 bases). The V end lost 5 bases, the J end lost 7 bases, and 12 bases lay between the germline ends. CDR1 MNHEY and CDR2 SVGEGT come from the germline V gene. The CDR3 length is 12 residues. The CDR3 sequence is CASSRDSGEQYF. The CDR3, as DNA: TGTGCCAGCAGTCGGGACTCGGGTGAGCAGTACTTC.

CDR3 coding DNA: TGTGCCAGCAGGTGGTGGCGGGGGGGTCTAAGCACAGATACGCAGTATTTT. This translates into CASRWWRGGLSTDTQYF. The V gene is TRBV28, the J gene TRBJ2-3; 9 bases align to TRBD2. Germline V gene sequence: CDR1 MDHEN, CDR2 SYDVKM. V shed 6 bases, J shed 0 bases, and the junction held 10 bases outside the gene matches. This CDR3 is built from 17 residues.

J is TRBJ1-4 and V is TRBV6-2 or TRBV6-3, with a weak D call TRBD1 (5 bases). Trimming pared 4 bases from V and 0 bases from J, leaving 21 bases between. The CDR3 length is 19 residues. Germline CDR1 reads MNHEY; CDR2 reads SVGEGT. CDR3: CASSLAGLGSDATNEKLFF. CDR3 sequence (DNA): TGTGCCAGCAGTTTAGCGGGACTCGGATCTGATGCAACTAATGAAAAACTGTTTTTT.

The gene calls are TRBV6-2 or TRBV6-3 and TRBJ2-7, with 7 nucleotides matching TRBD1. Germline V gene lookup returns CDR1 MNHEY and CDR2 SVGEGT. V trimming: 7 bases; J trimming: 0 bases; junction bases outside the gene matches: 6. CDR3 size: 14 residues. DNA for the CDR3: TGTGCCAGCACCACCGGGACAGCCTCCTACGAGCAGTACTTC. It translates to CASTTGTASYEQYF.